The clone carrying this T cell receptor (beta chain) has only a few counts. Profiling relied on immunoSEQ multiplex PCR, and the TCRdb table lists in-frame clones only, not all of them. Found here are roughly 70,000 clones, 87% of them singletons; the top ten hold 35% to 50%. The data derive from a study of radiotherapy plus CTLA-4 blockade in lung cancer. The CDR3 sequence is 15 residues long. CDR1 SGHTA and CDR2 FQGTGA come from the germline V gene. Unmatched junction bases numbered 6, after V lost 5 bases and J lost 7 bases. The genes are TRBV7-3 and TRBJ2-2; 11 nucleotides match TRBD2. The origin of this receptor is a human donor with non-small cell lung cancer that progressed on radiotherapy plus ipilimumab. The sample here was peripheral blood, taken from a patient treated with radiotherapy plus ipilimumab. The CDR3 protein is CASSRTSGSGGELFF. The CDR3 nucleotides are TGTGCCAGCAGCCGAACTAGCGGGAGTGGCGGGGAGCTGTTTTTT.